What follows is one T cell receptor beta chain and its context. This clone was recorded only once. The specificity of this receptor is unknown. Base qualities are not provided; no much larger clone lies one nucleotide away. Whole blood was collected in K2EDTA tubes by collaborating institutions according to the institutions' own protocols. For TCRbeta analysis, collaborators shipped samples in one of three forms: frozen whole blood, isolated PBMCs, or DNA extracted from either of those sample types. This record comes from a study of blood T cell repertoires in COVID-19 (TCRdb year 2020). About the investigation overall: Samples from collaborators originated in the United States, Italy and Spain and spanned both the acute and convalescent phases of COVID-19. The samples were drawn from the first 160 participants of the ongoing ImmuneRACE study and from 950 to 1,500 subjects provided by 6 global collaborators. The prospective study material was composed of cDNA or gDNA derived from T cells, B-cell-depleted T cells, or PBMCs. HLA class I and class II types, where available, came from metadata supplied by the sample provider rather than from assay-based typing. The repertoires were released in a freely available public database meant as a resource for research on the immune response to SARS-CoV-2. Subjects who had been exposed to COVID-19, were actively infected with it, or had recovered from it provided the deeply sampled blood TCRbeta repertoires that made up the dataset. Sample metadata almost always included a de-identified subject ID, COVID-19 status, age in years and sex. The research as a whole found: The quantity of clinical and demographic metadata differed by source and by participant and was supplied without curation.

According to the germline V gene, CDR1 reads SGHTA and CDR2 reads FQGNSA. V lost 1 base and J lost 4 bases; the stretch between them is 11 bases long. There are 15 amino acids in the CDR3, from cysteine to phenylalanine inclusive. The retained sequence is limited to the CDR3, 45 bases, with the frame set at the first base. TCRbeta CDR3 regions were amplified from genomic DNA using the immunoSEQ Assay, a bias-controlled multiplex PCR. As for the authors' bioinformatics: Nucleated cell counts per sample were estimated from amplification of reference gene primers within the assay. To quantify the absolute abundance of each unique TCRbeta CDR3 rearrangement, sequence reads were collapsed and filtered. For each sample, productive Simpson clonality was calculated by taking the square root of Simpson's diversity index across productive rearrangements. This is the immuneACCESS table as TCRdb keeps it, with only in-frame sequences that have V and J called. A part of the clones is gone; compared with another copy, unresolved V genes explain less than half, and the rest is unexplained. That table is the source of V, J and clone size, and D and trimming were worked out from the DNA. The sample yields about 220,000 clones; roughly 82% were counted once. The top ten hold 9.7% of the sample.

The rearranged chain carries TRBV7-2 and TRBJ2-1; a weak D assignment points to TRBD2 (6 bases agree). The TCR was taken from a man in his fifties or sixties with active or convalescent COVID-19. Sequencing input: peripheral blood. The CDR3: CASSLGAGLYNEQFF. The sequenced DNA: TGTGCCAGCAGCTTAGGGGCGGGGCTTTACAATGAGCAGTTCTTC. The entire variable domain, with the stretches around the CDR3 drawn from the reference TRBV7-2 and TRBJ2-1 proteins, is GAGVSQSPSNKVTEKGKDVELRCDPISGHTALYWYRQSLGQGLEFLIYFQGNSAPDKSGLPSDRFSAERTGGSVSTLTIQRTQQEDSAVYLCASSLGAGLYNEQFFGPGTRLTVL.